These 10 T cell receptor beta chains were all obtained from the same sample, sequenced in a study of Graves' ophthalmopathy and Graves' hyperthyroidism. RNA transcripts provided the template for amplifying TCR beta CDR3 regions. An initial RT-PCR round employing HTBI primers preceded a second-round multiplex PCR. Using its own MiXCR run on the multiplex PCR reads, TCRdb lists one record per CDR3 protein. Seen here are 600,000 to 950,000 distinct CDR3 sequences, 40% observed once, and the top ten hold less than 55%. Source material: peripheral blood. Every receptor here comes from an adult man with Graves' ophthalmopathy.

The chain links TRBV7-9 to TRBJ1-6; the D gene is possibly TRBD1 (5 bases). CDR3 length: 15 amino acids. The V end was cut by 5 bases, the J end by 4 bases, with 12 bases between. The V gene's germline CDR1 is SEHNR and CDR2 FQNEAQ (reference sequence). The CDR3: CASSPGRRYNSPLHF. CDR3 bases: TGTGCCAGCAGCCCGGGACGCCGATATAATTCACCCCTCCACTTT.

The chain has TRBV10-3 and TRBJ2-7, with D perhaps matching TRBD2 (6 bases). Trimming cost V 10 bases and J 0 bases, with 16 bases left between them. This CDR3 spans 14 amino acids. From germline, CDR1 is ENHRY and CDR2 SYGVKD. CDR3 protein: CASLGLLSSYEQYF. CDR3 nucleotides: TGTGCCAGCTTGGGACTTTTGAGCTCCTACGAGCAGTACTTC.

The V and J genes are TRBV7-8 and TRBJ2-7; D perhaps matches TRBD2 (6 bases). V was shortened by 5 bases and J by 2 bases, with 22 bases between the two germline ends. This CDR3 contains 17 residues. From germline, CDR1 is SGHVS and CDR2 FQNEAQ. The CDR3 DNA is TGTGCCAGCAGCAAGGGGTGGGGCGGGACGGGGCCCTACGAGCAGTACTTC. Amino acids: CASSKGWGGTGPYEQYF.

This chain links TRBV27 with TRBJ2-7; maybe TRBD2 (7 bases). Germline V CDR1 and CDR2: MNHEY, SMNVEV (reference sequence). The ends were cut back, 4 bases at V and 9 bases at J, with 10 bases in the middle. This CDR3 comprises 11 residues. The CDR3 sequence: CASSSGEGQYF. For the CDR3, the DNA is TGTGCCAGCAGTTCAGGGGAGGGGCAGTACTTC.

This clonotype was recorded at least ten times. The CDR3 bases are TGCAGCGTACTTACAGGGGGCTCTACCTACGAGCAGTACTTC. Its protein is CSVLTGGSTYEQYF. The chain links TRBV29-1 to TRBJ2-7; 9 bases agree with TRBD1. V lost 6 bases to trimming and J lost 2 bases; unmatched junction nucleotides: 8. Germline values: CDR1 SQVTM, CDR2 ANQGSEA. The CDR3 runs 14 residues.

The V call is TRBV7-9, the J call TRBJ2-7, with D possibly matching TRBD1 (5 bases). With 5 bases removed from V and 0 bases from J, the gap between germline ends came to 14 bases. This CDR3 contains 15 residues. CDR1 is SEHNR, CDR2 FQNEAQ, per germline (reference sequence). The CDR3 DNA sequence: TGTGCCAGCAGCCCTCGGACACTTAGCTCCTACGAGCAGTACTTC. Translation: CASSPRTLSSYEQYF.

V gene TRBV7-9 combines with J gene TRBJ2-5; the D gene could be TRBD1 or TRBD2 (7 bases each). Trimming took 3 bases from V and 10 from J, leaving 21 bases between them. Germline-derived CDR1 and CDR2 are SEHNR and FQNEAQ (reference sequence). The CDR3 contains 15 residues. The CDR3 protein is CASSFTGEGALGQYF. The CDR3 DNA follows: TGTGCCAGCAGCTTCACAGGGGAGGGGGCATTGGGCCAGTACTTC.

This clonotype was seen a few times. The genes are TRBV19 and TRBJ1-3; the D gene is possibly TRBD1 (5 bases). Trimming stripped 11 bases from V and 0 bases from J, with 14 bases between. Germline V CDR1 and CDR2: LNHDA, SQIVND (reference sequence). The CDR3 consists of 14 residues. This chain's CDR3 is CAADPGTSGNTIYF. In DNA, the CDR3 is TGTGCCGCCGACCCGGGGACCTCTGGAAACACCATATATTTT.

This chain links TRBV7-8 with TRBJ2-3; 10 nucleotides match TRBD2. J lost 0 bases, V lost 5 bases, and 14 bases had no gene match. The CDR3 is made up of 19 amino acids. The germline V gene has CDR1 SGHVS and CDR2 FQNEAQ. DNA for the CDR3: TGTGCCAGCAGCCCGATACTAGCGGGGCCTTATCAAAGCACAGATACGCAGTATTTT. Protein sequence: CASSPILAGPYQSTDTQYF.

V is TRBV24-1 and J is TRBJ1-5, with 7 bases that match TRBD1. Losses at the gene ends were 4 bases for V and 4 bases for J; bases not matched to a gene: 9. Germline V CDR1 and CDR2: KGHDR, SFDVKD. The CDR3 runs 16 residues. This CDR3 is CATSDPGGIGNQPQHF. In DNA, the CDR3 is TGTGCCACCAGTGACCCAGGGGGGATTGGGAATCAGCCCCAGCATTTT.